Listed below are T cell receptor beta chains from one sample, sequenced in a study of post-analysis software for immune sequencing data. One entry per CDR3 protein results from TCRdb running MiXCR on the PCR reads. The table has a few hundred thousand distinct CDR3 sequences, 45% seen once. Specimen: blood. These receptors all stem from a girl aged 5-17 years with multiple sclerosis. Each CDR3 is given with its conserved first and last residue. The order of the fields is CDR3 DNA, CDR3 protein, clone size, D gene, V gene, J gene. D genes are given only for firm matches. Rows may omit the clone size; those that give it use once, few, many or a size class.

TGCAGTGGGGTAGCGGGAAGGGGTGAGCAGTTCTTC,CSGVAGRGEQFF,.,TRBD2,TRBV20-1,TRBJ2-1
TGTGCCAGCAGCCTCGGGACGGTGAATAACTATGGCTACACCTTC,CASSLGTVNNYGYTF,.,.,TRBV7-2,TRBJ1-2
TGTGCCAGCAGCTGGGACAGGGGCCAGTCCTACGAGCAGTACTTC,CASSWDRGQSYEQYF,.,TRBD1,TRBV5-6,TRBJ2-7
TGCAGCGTGGAAAGAACAGAGGAAGGAACTGAAGCTTTCTTT,CSVERTEEGTEAFF,.,.,TRBV29-1,TRBJ1-1
.,CASSFGTGSDERYF,once,.,TRBV7-6,TRBJ2-7
TGTGCCAGCAGTGAATATGCGTCGGCTAGCGGGAGGAGGCGCCAAGAGACCCAGTACTTC,CASSEYASASGRRRQETQYF,.,TRBD2,TRBV25-1,TRBJ2-5
TGTGCTACCAGTGATCCGGACTACAATGAGCAGTTCTTC,CATSDPDYNEQFF,.,.,TRBV24-1,TRBJ2-1
TGTGCCAGCAGTTGGACCCAGTGGTATTTT,CASSWTQWYF,few,.,TRBV25-1,TRBJ2-3
TGTGCCTCGGGGGGGGTCAACACCGGGGAGCTGTTTTTT,CASGGVNTGELFF,.,TRBD2,TRBV9,TRBJ2-2
TGTGCCAGCAGTTTAAGCCCCAACGAGCAGTACTTC,CASSLSPNEQYF,few,.,TRBV28,TRBJ2-7
TGTGCCAGCAGTCCAAAGGGACTAGCGGGAGGGCCATCCTACAATGAGCAGTTCTTC,CASSPKGLAGGPSYNEQFF,.,TRBD2,TRBV27,TRBJ2-1
TGTGCCAGCCTTCGACAGGGGCAAGAGACCCAGTACTTC,CASLRQGQETQYF,few,TRBD1,TRBV28,TRBJ2-5
TGCAGTGCTAGCCTACTCACGGATTTTCATGGCTACACCTTC,CSASLLTDFHGYTF,.,.,TRBV20-1,TRBJ1-2
TGTGCCAGCAGCTTACCAGGGGAGGAGACCCAGTACTTC,CASSLPGEETQYF,many,.,TRBV5-1,TRBJ2-5
TGCAGTGCTATACTGGTAGGGCCGAACATTCAGTACTTC,CSAILVGPNIQYF,many,.,TRBV20-1,TRBJ2-4
TGCGCCAGCAGCATACGTGGGGGGGTTTCTGACTATGGCTACACCTTC,CASSIRGGVSDYGYTF,few,.,TRBV5-1,TRBJ1-2